Each of the 5 T cell receptor beta chains below was sequenced from the same sample in a study of graft-versus-host responses after intestinal transplantation. These TCRs' antigens remain unknown. The protocol was immunoSEQ multiplex PCR, while the TCRdb copy is restricted to in-frame clones and leaves out a portion. The sample consists of about 120,000 clones, roughly 96% of them appearing once. The sample here was unstimulated CD8+ T cells sorted from spleen or lymph node cells, taken before intestinal transplant. The receptors here all came from a human donor who received an intestinal transplant.

The V call is TRBV28, the J call TRBJ2-5; possibly TRBD1 or TRBD2 for D (5 bases each). The closer fit of TRBJ2-7 to the DNA end suggests the J call may be wrong. Germline V gene lookup returns CDR1 MDHEN and CDR2 SYDVKM. The CDR3 loop spans 13 amino acids. CDR3 protein: CASSFQGVYEQYF. CDR3 in DNA: TGTGCCAGCAGTTTCCAGGGAGTCTACGAGCAGTACTTC.

The J gene is TRBJ1-5, the V gene TRBV10-2, with unresolved D. Germline V gene lookup returns CDR1 WSHSY and CDR2 SAAADI. Trimming removed 3 bases from V and 0 bases from J, with 6 bases in between. CDR3 length: 14 amino acids. CDR3 nucleotide sequence: TGCGCCAGCAGTGAACTTTATAGCAATCAGCCCCAGCATTTT. This encodes CASSELYSNQPQHF.

The chain has TRBV9 and TRBJ1-1; the D gene is possibly TRBD1 (5 bases). Between the trimmed V and J ends, which lost 2 bases and 5 bases, there was a span of 10 bases. The CDR3 has 13 amino acids. Germline values: CDR1 SGDLS, CDR2 YYNGEE. The CDR3 nucleotides are TGTGCCAGCAGCGTGGGGGAGATTACTGAAGCTTTCTTT. Translation gives CASSVGEITEAFF.

The chain joins TRBV5-1 to TRBJ1-2, with D hard to call. Germline CDR1 reads SGHRS; CDR2 reads YFSETQ. The V gene lost 5 bases and the J gene lost 4 bases, with 9 bases spanning the gap. CDR3 length: 12 amino acids. The CDR3 here is CASRGSTYGYTF. CDR3 nucleotide sequence: TGCGCCAGCAGGGGGTCTACCTATGGCTACACCTTC.

This sequence joins TRBV21-1 and TRBJ2-5; TRBD2, the D gene given by the table, was not confirmed from the DNA. TRBV21-1 is described as a pseudogene. The CDR3 spans 16 residues. The CDR3 DNA follows: TGTGCCAGCGACCGAAGACAGCGGGAGCCGAAAGAGACCCAGTACTTC. Encoded protein: CASDRRQREPKETQYF.